The rows below give T cell receptor beta chains drawn from one sample of a study of shared clonotypes between healthy human individuals. Clones were read by immunoSEQ multiplex PCR, and TCRdb kept only the in-frame ones, dropping some. The sample consists of about 700,000 clones, about 74% of them appearing once. The sample consisted of memory CD4+ T cells sorted from blood. These receptors all stem from a woman in her 30s in good health. Both conserved end residues are part of each CDR3. D genes are given only for firm matches. Size values are once, few and many counts, or a class for expanded clones, and some rows have none.

clone_size	d_call	v_call	j_call	cdr3_nt	cdr3_aa
NA	NA	TRBV28	TRBJ2-7	TGTGCCAGCAGTTGGGCCAGCACCTACGAGCAGTACTTC	CASSWASTYEQYF
NA	NA	TRBV6-6	TRBJ2-5	TGTGCCAGCAGTCCCAGGGGAGTACGGGAGACCCAGTACTTC	CASSPRGVRETQYF
few	TRBD2	TRBV28	TRBJ2-3	TGTGCCAGCAGTTTATGGGACCTAGCGGGGAGCACAGATACGCAGTATTTT	CASSLWDLAGSTDTQYF
NA	NA	TRBV15	TRBJ2-3	TGTGCCACCAGCAGAGTAGGATCAGATACGCAGTATTTT	CATSRVGSDTQYF
few	NA	TRBV30	TRBJ2-5	TGTGCCTGGAGTGTACGGGGCATACAAGAGACCCAGTACTTC	CAWSVRGIQETQYF
once	NA	TRBV19	TRBJ2-2	TGTGCCAGTACCCCCCAGCTACAGGCGTATGGGAGCGGGAACACCGGGGAGCTGTTTTTT	CASTPQLQAYGSGNTGELFF
NA	TRBD1	TRBV14	TRBJ2-7	TGTGCCAGCTCTGGGACAGGGGGCTCGAGATCGTACTTC	CASSGTGGSRSYF
NA	NA	TRBV11-2	TRBJ2-3	TGTGCCAGCAGCTTTGGAGAAACAGATACGCAGTATTTT	CASSFGETDTQYF
NA	TRBD2	TRBV7-9	TRBJ2-7	TGTGCCAGCAGCTTGGTGGCTAGCGGGTACTACGAGCAGTACTTC	CASSLVASGYYEQYF
NA	NA	TRBV28	TRBJ2-1	TGTGCCAGCAGTTTATGGACGACCGGGCGGAATGAGCAGTTCTTC	CASSLWTTGRNEQFF
NA	NA	TRBV4-1	TRBJ2-2	TGCGCCAGCAGCCAGCCGGGGGTGCTCAAAGGAAAACTAGACACCGGGGAGCTGTTTTTT	CASSQPGVLKGKLDTGELFF
many	NA	TRBV29-1	TRBJ1-2	TGCAGCGTTGAGGGGCAGGGTGGTGGCTACACCTTC	CSVEGQGGGYTF
NA	TRBD2	TRBV28	TRBJ2-3	TGTGCCAGCGGACGCCGGGAGGCCGCAGATACGCAGTATTTT	CASGRREAADTQYF
NA	NA	TRBV5-8	TRBJ2-1	TGTGCCAGCAGCAAGACCGCCGGACGTGCTGAGCAGTTCTTC	CASSKTAGRAEQFF
NA	TRBD2	TRBV4-1	TRBJ2-3	TGCGCCAGCAGCCAAACTAGCGGAGCTAGGAGCACAGATACGCAGTATTTT	CASSQTSGARSTDTQYF
once	NA	TRBV5-1	TRBJ2-3	TGCGCCAGCAGCTTGACCGCGGGGACAGCCACAGATACGCAGTATTTT	CASSLTAGTATDTQYF